This T cell receptor (beta chain) appears in the sequencing data of a study of CD8 T cells in Susac syndrome. Random hexamers primed reverse transcription of 0.5 to 1 ug RNA. TCRdb re-analysed the immunoSEQ multiplex PCR reads in MiXCR, keeping a single row per CDR3 protein. Of 180,000 or so distinct CDR3 sequences detected, about 95% appear once; the ten largest clones hold over 0.12%. In germline, CDR1 is SNHLY, CDR2 FYNNEI. V lost 2 bases and J 1 base, leaving 8 bases between the germline ends. The CDR3 sequence is 14 residues long. FACS was used to enrich TEMRA cells, whereas the CD8+ and CD4+ T cells were obtained by negative isolation.

This sequence was found in a human donor in good health. This rearrangement joins TRBV2 to TRBJ1-1, with D unclear. The sample comprised CD4+ T cells from PBMCs. CDR3 bases: TGTGCCAGCAGTGAACTTCCCCAGAACACTGAAGCTTTCTTT. As protein: CASSELPQNTEAFF.